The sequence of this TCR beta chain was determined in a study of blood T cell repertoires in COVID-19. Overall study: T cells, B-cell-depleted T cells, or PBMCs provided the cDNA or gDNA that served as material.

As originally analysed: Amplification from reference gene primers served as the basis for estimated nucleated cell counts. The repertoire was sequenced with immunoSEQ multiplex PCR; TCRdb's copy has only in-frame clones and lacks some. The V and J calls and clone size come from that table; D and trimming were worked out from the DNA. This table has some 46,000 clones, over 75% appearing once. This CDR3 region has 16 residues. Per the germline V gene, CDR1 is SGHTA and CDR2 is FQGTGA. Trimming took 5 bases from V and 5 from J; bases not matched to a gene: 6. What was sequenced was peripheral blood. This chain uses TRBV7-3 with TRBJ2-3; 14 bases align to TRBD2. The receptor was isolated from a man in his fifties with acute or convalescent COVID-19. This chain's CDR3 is CASSQTSGGAGDTQYF. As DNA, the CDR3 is TGTGCCAGCAGCCAGACTAGCGGGGGGGCAGGAGATACGCAGTATTTT.